Described below is a single T cell receptor (beta chain) sequence and its context. Its antigen remains unknown. These data belong to a study of CD8 T cells in ankylosing spondylitis. Quantitative 5'-RACE with molecular barcodes was used to make the TCR beta libraries. MiXCR, applied by TCRdb to the 5' RACE reads, yields one record per CDR3 protein. The sample has around 480,000 distinct CDR3 sequences, 15% to 20% seen once. The V end was cut by 5 bases, the J end by 7 bases, with 15 bases between. CDR1 is SGHTA and CDR2 is FQGNSA in the germline V gene. The CDR3 sequence is 13 residues long. The study, taken as a whole, reports: Reactive arthritis synovial fluid and blood previously showed some of these motif variants. Reports say disease-linked clones showed up significantly more in matched ankylosing spondylitis synovial fluid. Disease-associated clonotypes exhibited CD8+ identity and were relatively infrequent in peripheral blood. Among TCR beta sequences, a motif of roughly 8 highly homologous variants appeared characteristic of ankylosing spondylitis blood.

Sequencing used blood, either unsorted or a sorted T cell fraction (not recorded which). The chain uses TRBV7-2 and TRBJ2-7, with unresolved D. This sequence was found in a male donor with ankylosing spondylitis. CDR3 loop: CASSRARDEEQYF. CDR3 DNA sequence: TGTGCCAGCAGCCGGGCCCGTGACGAGGAGCAGTACTTC.